This passage covers 7 T cell receptor beta chains from one sample sequenced in a study of T-cell reconstitution after alpha-beta-depleted transplantation in children. Researchers prepared the TCRbeta library using unique molecular identifiers, the study reports. TCRdb independently ran MiXCR on the PCR reads; one entry per CDR3 protein. The top ten clones hold less than 40% of a sample with 200,000 or so distinct CDR3 sequences, approximately 8.4% of them seen once. The source material was PBMCs, mostly from graft donor cells, sampled 360 days after TCRalphabeta/CD19-depleted stem cell transplant. These receptors originate from a male patient between 2 and 15 years old who had a stem cell transplant for acute myeloid leukemia, so the T cells may come from the graft donor.

At least ten counts were recorded for this clonotype. This chain uses TRBV5-1 with TRBJ2-3; the D is unclear. From germline, CDR1 is SGHRS and CDR2 YFSETQ. The CDR3 has 13 residues. Trimming stripped 4 bases from V and 0 bases from J, with 6 bases between. CDR3 DNA sequence: TGCGCCAGCAGCACGAGTAGCACAGATACGCAGTATTTT. Encoded protein: CASSTSSTDTQYF.

This clonotype was counted at least ten times. The chain uses TRBV12-3 or TRBV12-4 and TRBJ1-2, with TRBD1 matching 7 bases. The CDR3 is 13 amino acids. The ends lost 6 bases at V and 8 bases at J; junction bases unmatched: 9. The CDR3 DNA reads as TGTGCCAGCAGGGACGAGGGGGCGCGAGGCTACACCTTC. It encodes CASRDEGARGYTF.

This clonotype has ten or more counts. The V and J genes are TRBV12-3 or TRBV12-4 and TRBJ2-1; 7 positions agree with TRBD2. The junction had 4 bases not matched to a gene; V was cut back by 3 bases and J by 2 bases. The CDR3 spans 15 residues. CDR3 region: CASSFLSGAYNEQFF. The CDR3 DNA reads as TGTGCCAGCAGTTTTCTGAGCGGGGCCTACAATGAGCAGTTCTTC.

This clonotype was counted at least ten times. The rearrangement links TRBV12-3 or TRBV12-4 to TRBJ2-3; 8 bases align to TRBD1. V lost 5 bases, J lost 5 bases, and 3 bases stayed unmatched. The CDR3 consists of 13 residues. The CDR3: CASSPTGGDTQYF. CDR3 bases: TGTGCCAGCAGTCCCACAGGGGGAGATACGCAGTATTTT.

This chain connects TRBV10-3 to TRBJ2-7; 7 bases agree with TRBD2. The CDR3 covers 13 residues. The germline gives CDR1 ENHRY, CDR2 SYGVKD. V trimming: 8 bases; J trimming: 2 bases; junction bases outside the gene matches: 6. DNA for the CDR3: TGTGCCATCCGGGGAGGGGACCCCTACGAGCAGTACTTC. It is translated as CAIRGGDPYEQYF.

The rearrangement uses TRBV4-2 and TRBJ1-1; 10 bases match TRBD1. Germline V gene lookup returns CDR1 LGHNA and CDR2 YNFKEQ. V dropped 3 bases and J dropped 4; count of bases not matched to a gene: 8. The CDR3 length is 16 residues. The CDR3 nucleotides read TGTGCCAGCAGCCAGGATACGACAGGGGGCGGCACTGAAGCTTTCTTT. Encoded protein: CASSQDTTGGGTEAFF.

This clonotype was picked up many times. The V gene is TRBV10-3, the J gene TRBJ1-1; the D is unclear. This CDR3 is 14 amino acids long. Trimming removed 5 bases from V and 4 bases from J, with 14 bases in between. Germline CDR1 and CDR2: ENHRY and SYGVKD. The CDR3 DNA follows: TGTGCCATCAGTTACCTGAGCCGGGGCACTGAAGCTTTCTTT. Translated, it gives CAISYLSRGTEAFF.